This TCR beta chain originates from a study of blood T cell repertoires in COVID-19. On the study more broadly: Sites across the United States, Italy and Spain contributed samples from acute and convalescent COVID-19.

Original analysis: Counts of nucleated cells, estimated from reference gene primer amplification, were obtained. TCRdb keeps only in-frame clones here, not all; method: immunoSEQ multiplex PCR. The V and J calls and clone size are taken from that table; D and trimming were inferred from the DNA. The sample has some 150,000 clones, about 91% seen once. The germline V and J ends were trimmed by 5 bases and 5 bases, with 18 bases remaining between them. Germline CDR1 reads SGHTA; CDR2 reads FQGNSA. The CDR3 contains 15 residues. This TCR was sampled from a woman aged 60-75 years who had recovered from COVID-19. The chain carries TRBV7-2 and TRBJ2-5; the D gene is possibly TRBD2 (7 bases). What was sequenced was peripheral blood. The CDR3 loop reads CASSLYRGGGETQYF. The CDR3 nucleotides read TGTGCCAGCAGCCTTTATAGGGGGGGAGGTGAGACCCAGTACTTC.